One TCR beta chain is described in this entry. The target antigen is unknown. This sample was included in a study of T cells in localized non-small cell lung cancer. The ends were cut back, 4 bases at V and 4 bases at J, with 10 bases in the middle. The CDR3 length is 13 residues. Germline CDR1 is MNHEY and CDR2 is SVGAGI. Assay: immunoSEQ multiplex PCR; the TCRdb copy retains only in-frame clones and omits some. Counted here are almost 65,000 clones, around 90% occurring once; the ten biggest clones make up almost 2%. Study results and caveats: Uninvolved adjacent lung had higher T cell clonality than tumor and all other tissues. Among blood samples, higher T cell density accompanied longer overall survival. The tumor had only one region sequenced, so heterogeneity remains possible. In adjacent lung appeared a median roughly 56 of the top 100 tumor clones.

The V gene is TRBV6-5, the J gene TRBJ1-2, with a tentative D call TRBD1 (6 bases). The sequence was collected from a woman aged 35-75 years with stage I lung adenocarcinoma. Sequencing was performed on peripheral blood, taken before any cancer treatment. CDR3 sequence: CASSSQGSYGYTF. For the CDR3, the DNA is TGTGCCAGCAGTTCCCAGGGGAGCTATGGCTACACCTTC.